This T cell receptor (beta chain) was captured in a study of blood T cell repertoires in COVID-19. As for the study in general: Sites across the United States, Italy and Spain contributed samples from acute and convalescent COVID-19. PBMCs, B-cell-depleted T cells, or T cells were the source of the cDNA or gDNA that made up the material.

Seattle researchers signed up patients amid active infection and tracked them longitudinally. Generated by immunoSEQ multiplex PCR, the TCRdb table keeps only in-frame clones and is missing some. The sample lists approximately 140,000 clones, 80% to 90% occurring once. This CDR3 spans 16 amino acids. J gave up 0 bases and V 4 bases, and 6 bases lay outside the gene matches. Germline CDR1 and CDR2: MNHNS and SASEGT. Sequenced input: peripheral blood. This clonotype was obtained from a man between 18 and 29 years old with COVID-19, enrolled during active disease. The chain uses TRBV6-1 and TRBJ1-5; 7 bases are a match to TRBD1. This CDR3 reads CASSAGQLYSNQPQHF. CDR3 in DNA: TGTGCCAGCAGTGCGGGACAGCTGTATAGCAATCAGCCCCAGCATTTT.